This entry lists 20 T cell receptor beta chains sequenced from one sample in a study of CD8 T cells in ankylosing spondylitis. MiXCR was run by TCRdb on the 5' RACE reads, yielding one entry per CDR3 protein. The data hold 85,000 to 100,000 distinct CDR3 sequences, with just under 9% observed a single time. The sample comprised blood, either unsorted or a sorted T cell fraction (not recorded which). These receptors all stem from a male donor with ankylosing spondylitis or in good health (not recorded which).

This clonotype was counted at least ten times. The genes are TRBV10-3 and TRBJ1-3; the D is unclear. There are 14 residues in the CDR3. Trimming stripped 3 bases from V and 0 bases from J, with 6 bases between. The germline gives CDR1 ENHRY, CDR2 SYGVKD. The CDR3 is CAISDNRSGNTIYF. The DNA for the CDR3 is TGTGCCATCAGTGACAACCGCTCTGGAAACACCATATATTTT.

This clonotype was seen many times. CDR3 nucleotides: TGCAGTGCTAGTTTGGGACTAGCGGGGGGAAATGAGCAGTTCTTC. Protein product: CSASLGLAGGNEQFF. This sequence joins TRBV20-1 and TRBJ2-1, with 15 bases aligning to TRBD2. Germline V gene data show CDR1 as DFQATT and CDR2 as SNEGSKA (reference sequence). The CDR3 extends over 15 amino acids. Losses at the gene ends were 3 bases for V and 7 bases for J; bases not matched to a gene: 4.

On this clonotype: A much larger clone is a single base away; this may be a read error. The chain is built from TRBV11-2 and TRBJ2-5; 8 positions match TRBD2. V gave up 5 bases and J gave up 6 bases; unmatched junction bases: 17. Germline CDR1 and CDR2: SGHAT and FQNNGV. This CDR3 is built from 17 residues. The CDR3 spells CASSPDPSGGDHKTQYF. CDR3 bases: TGTGCCAGCAGCCCCGATCCGAGCGGGGGTGATCATAAGACCCAGTACTTC. Full variable domain (outside the CDR3, taken from reference TRBV11-2 and TRBJ2-5): EAGVAQSPRYKIIEKRQSVAFWCNPISGHATLYWYQQILGQGPKLLIQFQNNGVVDDSQLPKDRFSAERLKGVDSTLKIQPAKLEDSAVYLCASSPDPSGGDHKTQYFGPGTRLLVL.

This clonotype was seen at least ten times. This CDR3 is CASSGIFGANVLTF. The DNA of the CDR3 is TGCGCCAGCAGCGGGATCTTTGGGGCCAACGTCCTGACTTTC. The V gene is TRBV5-1, the J gene TRBJ2-6; D remains ambiguous. The CDR3 loop spans 14 amino acids. V was shortened by 4 bases and J by 3 bases, with 8 bases between the two germline ends. The germline gives CDR1 SGHRS, CDR2 YFSETQ.

In this sample, this clonotype turned up many times. The chain links TRBV15 to TRBJ2-1, with 7 bases aligning to TRBD1. The CDR3 runs 17 residues. The junction had 12 bases not matched to a gene; V was cut back by 0 bases and J by 7 bases. Looked up from germline, CDR1 is LNHNV and CDR2 is YYDKDF (reference sequence). The DNA of the CDR3 is TGTGCCACCAGCAGAGATCAGAAGGGGGCCGCCGGTAATGAGCAGTTCTTC. Translation: CATSRDQKGAAGNEQFF.

This clonotype was recorded at least ten times. The chain has TRBV9 and TRBJ1-2; D might be TRBD1 (5 bases). Trimming removed 2 bases from V and 5 bases from J, with 22 bases in between. CDR3 length: 17 amino acids. The germline gives CDR1 SGDLS, CDR2 YYNGEE. Written as DNA, the CDR3 is TGTGCCAGCAGCGTGATGCCGTCCGGGACCGAGGATTATGGCTACACCTTC. Residues: CASSVMPSGTEDYGYTF.

On this clonotype itself: This may be a read error, as it is one base from a much larger clone. This chain uses TRBV20-1 with TRBJ1-5; no firm D call. Germline CDR1 is DFQATT and CDR2 is SNEGSKA (reference sequence). The CDR3 has 17 residues. The CDR3 nucleotides are TGCTGTGCTAGAGACGCCCGGGAAGGGTCTAGCAATCAGCCCCAGCATTTT. Translated, it gives CCARDAREGSSNQPQHF.

This clonotype occurred many times. The chain joins TRBV7-2 to TRBJ2-2, with D hard to call. V was pared by 4 bases and J by 5 bases, with 20 bases between. There are 17 residues in the CDR3. Germline V CDR1 and CDR2: SGHTA, FQGNSA. CDR3 protein: CASSWTPGPKLTGELFF. Written as DNA, the CDR3 is TGTGCCAGCAGCTGGACCCCCGGGCCCAAGCTTACCGGGGAGCTGTTTTTT.

This clonotype has a count of ten or more. J is TRBJ2-1 and V is TRBV20-1, with TRBD1 matching over 7 bases. CDR1 DFQATT and CDR2 SNEGSKA come from the germline V gene (reference sequence). This CDR3 contains 15 residues. The V segment lost 5 bases and the J segment 7 bases; nucleotides outside the gene matches: 14. The CDR3 protein is CSARGRDRPANEQFF. CDR3 bases: TGCAGTGCTCGGGGCCGGGACAGACCAGCTAATGAGCAGTTCTTC.

At least ten counts were recorded for this clonotype. Here the CDR3 DNA reads TGCGCCAGCAGCTCCCCGTACCAAGAGACCCAGTACTTC. This gives the protein CASSSPYQETQYF. This chain uses TRBV5-1 with TRBJ2-5, with no clear D. The ends were cut back, 3 bases at V and 0 bases at J, with 6 bases in the middle. The CDR3 loop spans 13 amino acids. Germline assignment: CDR1 SGHRS and CDR2 YFSETQ.

The table lists this clonotype with many counts. The chain joins TRBV12-3 or TRBV12-4 to TRBJ2-1; D unresolved. Between the trimmed V and J ends, which lost 8 bases and 8 bases, there was a span of 13 bases. This CDR3 spans 12 amino acids. CDR3 residues: CASGAHPDEQFF. DNA of the CDR3: TGTGCCAGCGGTGCCCATCCTGATGAGCAGTTCTTC.

This clonotype was counted many times. This chain uses TRBV12-3 or TRBV12-4 with TRBJ1-1; 11 positions agree with TRBD1. V was pared by 5 bases and J by 4 bases, with 6 bases of the junction left unmatched. This CDR3 is 15 amino acids long. The CDR3 bases are TGTGCCAGCAGTGCTCGGACAGGGGGCGGCACTGAAGCTTTCTTT. This encodes CASSARTGGGTEAFF.

Comments on this clonotype: This may arise from a read error, as a much more abundant clone is one base away. For the CDR3, the DNA is TGTGACAGCAGCTTAGCTAGCGGGGTCATGGAGACCCAGTACTTC. It translates to CDSSLASGVMETQYF. The rearrangement links TRBV7-2 to TRBJ2-5, with 9 bases matching TRBD2. The germline gives CDR1 SGHTA, CDR2 FQGNSA. The CDR3 is made up of 15 amino acids.

This clonotype was seen a handful of times. V usage is TRBV7-3 and J usage is TRBJ2-1, with 9 bases matching TRBD2. The CDR3 has 17 amino acids. Per germline, CDR1 SGHTA and CDR2 FQGTGA. J gave up 7 bases and V 1 base, and 11 bases lay outside the gene matches. In DNA form, the CDR3 reads TGTGCCAGCAGCTTAATTTCAGGGGCTAGCGGGGTGAATGAGCAGTTCTTC. Translated, it gives CASSLISGASGVNEQFF.

This clonotype occurred many times. The chain recombines TRBV20-1 with TRBJ2-7; D unresolved. The germline V gene has CDR1 DFQATT and CDR2 SNEGSKA (reference sequence). The CDR3 covers 13 residues. V was trimmed by 5 bases and J by 5 bases, leaving 16 bases between them. CDR3 DNA sequence: TGCAGTGCTCCCATCTTGGCAGGCCACGAGCAGTACTTC. Translation gives CSAPILAGHEQYF.

This clonotype was seen repeatedly, ten times or more. V usage is TRBV7-2 and J usage is TRBJ2-7; D gene unclear. The CDR3 is 14 residues long. Germline loops: CDR1 SGHTA, CDR2 FQGNSA. Trimming cost V 3 bases and J 0 bases, with 9 bases left between them. DNA of the CDR3: TGTGCCAGCAGCTTTCTAGGTAGCTCCTACGAGCAGTACTTC. Translated, it gives CASSFLGSSYEQYF. The full variable domain, in which reference TRBV7-2 and TRBJ2-7 provide the parts outside the CDR3, is GAGVSQSPSNKVTEKGKDVELRCDPISGHTALYWYRQSLGQGLEFLIYFQGNSAPDKSGLPSDRFSAERTGGSVSTLTIQRTQQEDSAVYLCASSFLGSSYEQYFGPGTRLTVT.

This chain joins TRBV7-2 and TRBJ1-6; D is unclear. CDR1 is SGHTA, CDR2 FQGNSA, per germline. V shed 0 bases and J shed 7 bases, with 13 bases lying between them. This CDR3 is built from 16 residues. CDR3 loop: CASSLALGQINSPLHF. Written as DNA, the CDR3 is TGTGCCAGCAGCTTAGCGTTAGGGCAGATAAATTCACCCCTCCACTTT.

At least ten counts were recorded for this clonotype. This chain joins TRBV6-1 and TRBJ1-6; the match to TRBD1 covers 7 bases. CDR1 and CDR2 (germline): MNHNS, SASEGT. The CDR3 runs 16 residues. Trimming removed 5 bases from V and 8 bases from J; junction bases left unmatched: 12. The CDR3 sequence is CASSTPTGSWDSPLHF. The CDR3 nucleotides read TGTGCCAGCAGTACACCGACAGGGAGTTGGGATTCACCCCTCCACTTT.

Ten or more counts support this clonotype. This chain links TRBV6-5 with TRBJ2-7; D remains ambiguous. The V end was cut by 6 bases, the J end by 6 bases, with 18 bases between. The CDR3 has 14 amino acids. The germline gives CDR1 MNHEY, CDR2 SVGAGI. The CDR3 loop reads CASRNGETVGEQYF. The CDR3 bases are TGTGCCAGCAGGAACGGTGAAACAGTTGGCGAGCAGTACTTC.

The chain has TRBV7-8 and TRBJ2-7; 7 nucleotides match TRBD1. The germline V gene encodes CDR1 SGHVS and CDR2 FQNEAQ. Trimming took 1 base from V and 4 from J; bases not matched to a gene: 4. CDR3 length: 14 residues. In DNA form, the CDR3 reads TGTGCCAGCAGCTTAGGACAGGGTGGTTACGAGCAGTACTTC. Its translation: CASSLGQGGYEQYF.